The 15 T cell receptor beta chains below all came from one sample that was sequenced in a study of blood T cell repertoires in COVID-19. Assay: immunoSEQ multiplex PCR; the TCRdb copy retains only in-frame clones and omits some. Counted here are hundreds of thousands of clones, roughly 86% occurring once; the ten biggest clones make up about 1.5%. The material sequenced was PBMCs or T cells enriched from blood (not recorded which). These receptor sequences come from a woman aged 45-65 years who had recovered from COVID-19.

This rearrangement joins TRBV5-1 to TRBJ1-1, with D uncertain. V was shortened by 1 base and J by 1 base, with 14 bases between the two germline ends. This CDR3 is 16 amino acids long. Germline V gives CDR1 SGHRS, CDR2 YFSETQ. The CDR3 is CASSLPRGNGNTEAFF. CDR3 nucleotides: TGCGCCAGCAGCTTGCCACGGGGTAACGGGAACACTGAAGCTTTCTTT. The variable domain in full, with the rest retrieved from reference TRBV5-1 and TRBJ1-1, is KAGVTQTPRYLIKTRGQQVTLSCSPISGHRSVSWYQQTPGQGLQFLFEYFSETQRNKGNFPGRFSGRQFSNSRSEMNVSTLELGDSALYLCASSLPRGNGNTEAFFGQGTRLTVV.

The rearrangement links TRBV5-8 to TRBJ2-3; D is unresolved. The germline CDR1 and CDR2 sequences are SGHTS and YDEGEE. The V end lost 4 bases, the J end lost 2 bases, and 17 bases lay between the germline ends. The CDR3 is 16 residues long. The CDR3 reads CASSPQGRQDTDTQYF. CDR3 nucleotides: TGTGCCAGCAGCCCTCAAGGTCGGCAGGACACAGATACGCAGTATTTT.

The V and J genes are TRBV7-2 and TRBJ1-3; D gene ambiguous. This CDR3 has 15 residues. V lost 5 bases and J 1 base, leaving 12 bases between the germline ends. The germline CDR1 and CDR2 sequences are SGHTA and FQGNSA. The CDR3 region has the DNA TGTGCCAGCAGCCCCCGCGTCGCGTCTGGAAACACCATATATTTT. This sequence encodes CASSPRVASGNTIYF. Full variable domain (outside the CDR3, taken from reference TRBV7-2 and TRBJ1-3): GAGVSQSPSNKVTEKGKDVELRCDPISGHTALYWYRQSLGQGLEFLIYFQGNSAPDKSGLPSDRFSAERTGGSVSTLTIQRTQQEDSAVYLCASSPRVASGNTIYFGEGSWLTVV.

V gene TRBV29-1 combines with J gene TRBJ1-1; weak D call: TRBD1 (5 bases). V was trimmed by 6 bases and J by 1 base, leaving 12 bases between them. The V gene's germline CDR1 is SQVTM and CDR2 ANQGSEA. This CDR3 comprises 13 residues. The CDR3 coding sequence is TGCAGCGTCAACGGGGGGTCGAACACTGAAGCTTTCTTT. Amino acid sequence: CSVNGGSNTEAFF.

The chain joins TRBV4-3 to TRBJ1-2; D is uncertain. Deletions cut 0 bases from V and 4 bases from J, with 12 bases between. The CDR3 spans 15 residues. Germline CDR1 LGHNA, CDR2 YSLEER. Here the CDR3 reads CASSQDRQAFYGYTF. The DNA for the CDR3 is TGCGCCAGCAGCCAAGATAGGCAGGCGTTCTATGGCTACACCTTC.

The chain recombines TRBV2 with TRBJ2-3; no firm D call. Per germline, CDR1 SNHLY and CDR2 FYNNEI. There are 12 residues in the CDR3. V gave up 6 bases and J gave up 9 bases, with 13 bases separating them. In DNA form, the CDR3 reads TGTGCCAGCAGACAGATTGCCACCACGCAGTATTTT. As protein: CASRQIATTQYF.

CDR3 nucleotide sequence: TGTGCCAGCAGCGTGCCCCGGGACAGGGTTTCCTACAATCAGCCCCAGCATTTT. This translates into CASSVPRDRVSYNQPQHF. This chain uses TRBV28 with TRBJ1-5; 9 nucleotides align to TRBD1. V gave up 6 bases and J gave up 3 bases; unmatched junction bases: 15. The CDR3 totals 18 residues. Looked up from germline, CDR1 is MDHEN and CDR2 is SYDVKM.

Remarks on this clone: The junction shows a germline mismatch at one end, possibly a read error. The chain's CDR3 is CASSPIQGVAGTQYF. CDR3 nucleotide sequence: TGTGCTAGCAGCCCAATACAGGGGGTTGCTGGTACGCAGTATTTT. The V call is TRBV7-7, the J call TRBJ2-3; 8 bases match TRBD1. The CDR3 has 15 amino acids. Germline CDR1 and CDR2: SSHAT and FNYEAQ (reference sequence).

About this clone itself: A read error may account for a junction end that differs from germline. The rearrangement joins TRBV11-2 to TRBJ2-7; D uncertain. The CDR3 is 14 amino acids. The V gene's germline CDR1 is SGHAT and CDR2 FQNNGV. The CDR3 bases are TGTGCCAGCAGCGTAGACCCACAAGTCTACGAGCAGTACTTC. It yields the protein CASSVDPQVYEQYF.

The CDR3 protein is CASSLTGNNSPLHF. The DNA of the CDR3 is TGTGCCAGCAGTTTAACGGGGAATAATTCACCCCTCCACTTT. This rearrangement joins TRBV27 to TRBJ1-6; no reliable D call. The V gene lost 2 bases and the J gene lost 5 bases, with 7 bases spanning the gap. Germline CDR1 reads MNHEY; CDR2 reads SMNVEV (reference sequence). CDR3 length: 14 amino acids.

The chain has TRBV3-1 (or the pseudogene TRBV3-2) and TRBJ1-1; D gene ambiguous. The germline gives CDR1 LGHDT, CDR2 YNNKEL (reference sequence). The CDR3 sequence is 13 residues long. Trimming removed 4 bases from V and 0 bases from J, with 6 bases in between. The CDR3 DNA is TGTGCCAGCAGCCCCTATATGAACACTGAAGCTTTCTTT. This sequence encodes CASSPYMNTEAFF.

The chain carries TRBV18 and TRBJ2-7; 12 bases are shared with TRBD1. The V and J ends lost 5 bases and 5 bases, in that order; junction bases with no gene match: 4. The CDR3 consists of 14 residues. Germline V gene lookup returns CDR1 KGHSH and CDR2 LQKENI. CDR3 DNA sequence: TGTGCCAGCTCAGCCGGGACAGGGGGCAACGAGCAGTACTTC. This encodes CASSAGTGGNEQYF.

The chain links TRBV2 to TRBJ2-1, with D maybe TRBD2 (5 bases). Germline V lookup: CDR1 SNHLY, CDR2 FYNNEI. Trimming shortened V by 8 bases and J by 0 bases, and 11 bases separated the two germline ends. The CDR3 covers 14 residues. The CDR3 nucleotides are TGTGCCAGCTCTAGCTGGAGCTCCTACAATGAGCAGTTCTTC. As protein: CASSSWSSYNEQFF.

This clone appeared a few times. The gene calls are TRBV5-5 and TRBJ2-3; a weak D match, TRBD2 (6 bases). The V end lost 5 bases, the J end lost 0 bases, and 16 bases lay between the germline ends. Germline lookup yields CDR1 SGHKS and CDR2 YYEKEE (reference sequence). The CDR3 has 16 amino acids. CDR3 sequence: CASRSGLVQSTDTQYF. CDR3 sequence (DNA): TGTGCCAGCAGGTCGGGACTGGTTCAGAGCACAGATACGCAGTATTTT.

The chain couples TRBV5-5 to TRBJ1-2, with 9 bases aligning to TRBD1. Germline V gene data show CDR1 as SGHKS and CDR2 as YYEKEE (reference sequence). The CDR3 has 13 residues. The J segment lost 3 bases and the V segment lost 7 bases, leaving 4 bases of the junction unmatched. Here the CDR3 DNA reads TGTGCCAGCTCAACAGGGGGCGACTATGGCTACACCTTC. Translated: CASSTGGDYGYTF. The full variable domain, its missing parts supplied by reference TRBV5-5 and TRBJ1-2, is DAGVTQSPTHLIKTRGQQVTLRCSPISGHKSVSWYQQVLGQGPQFIFQYYEKEERGRGNFPDRFSARQFPNYSSELNVNALLLGDSALYLCASSTGGDYGYTFGSGTRLTVV.